The sequence of this TCR beta chain was determined in a study of somatic mutations in cytotoxic T cells in rheumatoid arthritis. Measured with immunoSEQ multiplex PCR; TCRdb has only the in-frame clones, and not every one. The sample carries about 9,700 clones, around 81% recorded once. V was shortened by 6 bases and J by 7 bases, with 18 bases between the two germline ends. Germline lookup yields CDR1 SQVTM and CDR2 ANQGSEA. The CDR3 sequence is 13 residues long. This clone was counted a few times. The sequence came from a woman between 45 and 60 years old in good health. V gene TRBV29-1 combines with J gene TRBJ1-2, with unresolved D. The specimen was CD8+ T cells sorted from blood. CDR3 nucleotide sequence: TGCAGCGTCCTTCCCTTTAACGCGGGTGGCTACACCTTC. Its protein product is CSVLPFNAGGYTF.